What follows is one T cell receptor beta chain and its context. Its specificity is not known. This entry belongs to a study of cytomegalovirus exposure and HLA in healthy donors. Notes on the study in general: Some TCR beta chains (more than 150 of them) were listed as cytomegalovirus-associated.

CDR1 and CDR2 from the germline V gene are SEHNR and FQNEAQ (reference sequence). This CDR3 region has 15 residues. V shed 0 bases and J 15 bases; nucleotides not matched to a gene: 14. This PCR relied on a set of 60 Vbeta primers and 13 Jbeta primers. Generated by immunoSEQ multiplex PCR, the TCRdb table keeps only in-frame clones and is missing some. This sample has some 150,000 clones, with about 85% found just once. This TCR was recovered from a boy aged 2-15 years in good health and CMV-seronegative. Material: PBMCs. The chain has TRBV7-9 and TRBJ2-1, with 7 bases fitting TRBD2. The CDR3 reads CASSLARGRLGLRFF. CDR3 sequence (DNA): TGTGCCAGCAGCTTAGCGAGGGGACGTTTGGGACTACGGTTCTTC.